This T cell receptor (beta chain) was captured by sequencing in a study of spatial heterogeneity in lung cancer. Described time point: sample taken at primary tumor resection. Researchers sequenced whole RNA taken from tumor, nontumor lung or frozen PBMC without sorting. V lost 6 bases and J 7 bases, leaving 12 bases between the germline ends. The length of the CDR3 is 12 residues. The germline V gene has CDR1 MDHEN and CDR2 SYDVKM. TCRdb recomputed calls from the 5' RACE reads with MiXCR, one row per CDR3 protein. Of 77,000 or so distinct CDR3 sequences in the sample, approximately 20% are singletons; the top ten hold roughly 6%.

The chain links TRBV28 to TRBJ1-2, with D unresolved. The sample was PBMCs, taken at surgery. The receptor was derived from a male donor with early-stage non-small cell lung cancer. The CDR3 nucleotides read TGTGCCAGCAGCCACCGGACCGGTGGCTACACCTTC. Its protein product is CASSHRTGGYTF.